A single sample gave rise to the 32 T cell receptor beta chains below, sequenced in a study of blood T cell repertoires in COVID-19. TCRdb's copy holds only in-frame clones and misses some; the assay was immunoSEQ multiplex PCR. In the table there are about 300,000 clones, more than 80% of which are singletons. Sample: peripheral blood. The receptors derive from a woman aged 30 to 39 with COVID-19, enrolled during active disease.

The CDR3 coding sequence is TGTGCCAGTAGTATAGGGGCTTTTAGCTCCTACGAGCAGTACTTC. Protein sequence: CASSIGAFSSYEQYF. V and J are TRBV19 and TRBJ2-7; D remains ambiguous. V lost 1 base to trimming and J lost 0 bases, with 10 bases between them. This CDR3 region has 15 residues. In germline, CDR1 is LNHDA, CDR2 SQIVND (reference sequence).

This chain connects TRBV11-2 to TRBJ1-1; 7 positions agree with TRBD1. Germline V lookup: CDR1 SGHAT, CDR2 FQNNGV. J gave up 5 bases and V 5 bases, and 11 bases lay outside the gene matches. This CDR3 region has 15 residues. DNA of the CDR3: TGTGCCAGCAGCCCGCGACCCGACAGGGCAACTGAAGCTTTCTTT. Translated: CASSPRPDRATEAFF.

The CDR3 spells CASSRLSGRGDTQYF. The DNA of the CDR3 is TGTGCCAGCAGCCGCTTAAGCGGGCGGGGAGATACGCAGTATTTT. This chain joins TRBV7-2 and TRBJ2-3; D might be TRBD2 (6 bases). V lost 5 bases, J lost 5 bases, and 17 bases lay in between. CDR1 is SGHTA, CDR2 FQGNSA, per germline. The CDR3 sequence is 15 residues long. Full variable domain (remainder filled in from reference TRBV7-2 and TRBJ2-3): GAGVSQSPSNKVTEKGKDVELRCDPISGHTALYWYRQSLGQGLEFLIYFQGNSAPDKSGLPSDRFSAERTGGSVSTLTIQRTQQEDSAVYLCASSRLSGRGDTQYFGPGTRLTVL.

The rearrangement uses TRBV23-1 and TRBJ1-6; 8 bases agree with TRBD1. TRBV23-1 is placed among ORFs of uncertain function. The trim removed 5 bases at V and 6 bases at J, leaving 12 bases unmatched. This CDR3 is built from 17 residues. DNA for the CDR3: TGCGCCAGCAGTAGTATTGAGGACAGGGACTCTAATTCACCCCTCCACTTT. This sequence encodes CASSSIEDRDSNSPLHF.

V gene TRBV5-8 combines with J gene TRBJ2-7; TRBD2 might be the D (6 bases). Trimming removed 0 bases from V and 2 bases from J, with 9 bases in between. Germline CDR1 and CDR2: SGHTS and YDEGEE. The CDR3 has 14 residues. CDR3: CASSLVGRTYEQYF. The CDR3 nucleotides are TGTGCCAGCAGCTTGGTCGGGAGAACCTACGAGCAGTACTTC.

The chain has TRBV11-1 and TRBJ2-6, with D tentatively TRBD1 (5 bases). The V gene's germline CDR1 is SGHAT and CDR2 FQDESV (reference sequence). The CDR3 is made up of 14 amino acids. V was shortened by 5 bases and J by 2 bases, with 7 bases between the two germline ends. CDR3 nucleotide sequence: TGTGCCAGCAGCCTACAGGCTGGGGCCAACGTCCTGACTTTC. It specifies CASSLQAGANVLTF. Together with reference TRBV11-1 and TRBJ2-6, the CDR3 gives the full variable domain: EAEVAQSPRYKITEKSQAVAFWCDPISGHATLYWYRQILGQGPELLVQFQDESVVDDSQLPKDRFSAERLKGVDSTLKIQPAELGDSAMYLCASSLQAGANVLTFGAGSRLTVL.

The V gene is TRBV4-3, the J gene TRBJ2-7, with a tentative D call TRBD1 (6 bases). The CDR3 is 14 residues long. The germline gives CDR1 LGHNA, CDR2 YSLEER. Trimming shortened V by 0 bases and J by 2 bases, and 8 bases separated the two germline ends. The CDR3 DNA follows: TGCGCCAGCAGCCAAGAGGACAGAACCTACGAGCAGTACTTC. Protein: CASSQEDRTYEQYF.

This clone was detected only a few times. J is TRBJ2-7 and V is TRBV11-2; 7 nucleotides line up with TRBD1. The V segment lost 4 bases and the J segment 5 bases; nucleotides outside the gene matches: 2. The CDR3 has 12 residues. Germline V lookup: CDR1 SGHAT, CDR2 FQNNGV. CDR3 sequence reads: CASSYDRDEQYF. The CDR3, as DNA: TGTGCCAGCAGCTACGACAGGGACGAGCAGTACTTC.

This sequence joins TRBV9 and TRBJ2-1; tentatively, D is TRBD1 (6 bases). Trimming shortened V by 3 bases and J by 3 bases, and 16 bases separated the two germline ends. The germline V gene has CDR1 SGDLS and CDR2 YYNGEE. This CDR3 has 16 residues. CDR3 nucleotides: TGTGCCAGCAGCGCACGACAGGAGAATTTCTACAATGAGCAGTTCTTC. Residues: CASSARQENFYNEQFF.

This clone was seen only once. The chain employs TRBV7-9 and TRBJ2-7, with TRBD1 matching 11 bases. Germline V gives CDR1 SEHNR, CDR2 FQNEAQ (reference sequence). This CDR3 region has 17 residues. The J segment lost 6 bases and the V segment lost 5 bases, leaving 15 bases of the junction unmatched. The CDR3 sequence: CASSKETGTGGFGEQYF. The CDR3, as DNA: TGTGCCAGCAGCAAGGAAACCGGGACAGGGGGATTCGGCGAGCAGTACTTC.

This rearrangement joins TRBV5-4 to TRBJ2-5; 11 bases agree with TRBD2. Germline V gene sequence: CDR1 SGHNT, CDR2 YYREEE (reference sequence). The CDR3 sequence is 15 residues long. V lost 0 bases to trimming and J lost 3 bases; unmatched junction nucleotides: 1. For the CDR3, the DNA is TGTGCCAGCAGCTTGGTGGGACTAGCGGAAGAGACCCAGTACTTC. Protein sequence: CASSLVGLAEETQYF.

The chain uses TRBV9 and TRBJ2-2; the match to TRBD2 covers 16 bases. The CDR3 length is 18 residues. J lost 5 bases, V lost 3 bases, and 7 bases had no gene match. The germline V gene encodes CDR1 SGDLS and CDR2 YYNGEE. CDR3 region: CASSAAGLAGGGTGELFF. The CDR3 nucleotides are TGTGCCAGCAGCGCAGCGGGACTAGCGGGAGGGGGGACCGGGGAGCTGTTTTTT.

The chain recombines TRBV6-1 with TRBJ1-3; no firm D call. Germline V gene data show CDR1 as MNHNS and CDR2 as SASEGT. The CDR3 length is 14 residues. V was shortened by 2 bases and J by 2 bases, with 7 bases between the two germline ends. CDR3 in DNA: TGTGCCAGCAGTGAAATGGGAGCTGGAAACACCATATATTTT. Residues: CASSEMGAGNTIYF.

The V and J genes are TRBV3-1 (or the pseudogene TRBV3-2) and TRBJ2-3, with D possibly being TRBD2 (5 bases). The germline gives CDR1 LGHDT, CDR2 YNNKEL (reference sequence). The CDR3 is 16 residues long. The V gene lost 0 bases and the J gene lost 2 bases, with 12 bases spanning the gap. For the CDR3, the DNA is TGTGCCAGCAGCCAAGAGTTTGAACTAGACACAGATACGCAGTATTTT. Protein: CASSQEFELDTDTQYF.

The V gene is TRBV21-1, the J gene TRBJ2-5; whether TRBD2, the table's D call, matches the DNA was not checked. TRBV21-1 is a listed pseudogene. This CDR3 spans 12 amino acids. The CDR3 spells CASREGRETQYF. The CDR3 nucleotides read TGTGCCAGCAGGGAGGGGCGAGAGACCCAGTACTTC.

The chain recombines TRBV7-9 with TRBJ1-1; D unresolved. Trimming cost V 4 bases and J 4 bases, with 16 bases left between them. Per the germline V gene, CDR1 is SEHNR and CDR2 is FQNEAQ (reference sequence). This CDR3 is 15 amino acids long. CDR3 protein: CASSSDLGRSTEAFF. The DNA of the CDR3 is TGTGCCAGCAGCTCAGACTTGGGGAGGAGCACTGAAGCTTTCTTT.

In nucleotides, the CDR3 is TGTGCCAGCAGCTTAGGCAGGGAATCCGCGAACACTGAAGCTTTCTTT. Encoded protein: CASSLGRESANTEAFF. This chain links TRBV7-9 with TRBJ1-1, with a weak D call TRBD1 (5 bases). Germline-derived CDR1 and CDR2 are SEHNR and FQNEAQ (reference sequence). The CDR3 loop spans 16 amino acids. V gave up 1 base and J gave up 1 base, with 13 bases separating them.

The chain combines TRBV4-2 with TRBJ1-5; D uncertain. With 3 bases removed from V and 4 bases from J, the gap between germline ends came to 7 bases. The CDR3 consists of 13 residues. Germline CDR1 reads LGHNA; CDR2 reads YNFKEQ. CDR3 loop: CASSQSGNQPQHF. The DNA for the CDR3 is TGTGCCAGCAGCCAGTCGGGAAATCAGCCCCAGCATTTT.

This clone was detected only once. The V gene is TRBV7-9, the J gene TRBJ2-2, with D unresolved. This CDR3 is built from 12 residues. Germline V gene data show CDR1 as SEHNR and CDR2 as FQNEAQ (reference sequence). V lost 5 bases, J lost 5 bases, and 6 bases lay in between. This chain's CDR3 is CASSPSTGELFF. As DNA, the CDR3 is TGTGCCAGCAGCCCCAGTACCGGGGAGCTGTTTTTT.

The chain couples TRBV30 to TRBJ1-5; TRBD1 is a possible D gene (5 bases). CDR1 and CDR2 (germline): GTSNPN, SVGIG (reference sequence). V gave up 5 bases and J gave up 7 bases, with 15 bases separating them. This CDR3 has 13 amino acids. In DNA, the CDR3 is TGTGCCTGGGCAGGGATGGAAGGCCAGCCCCAGCATTTT. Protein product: CAWAGMEGQPQHF.

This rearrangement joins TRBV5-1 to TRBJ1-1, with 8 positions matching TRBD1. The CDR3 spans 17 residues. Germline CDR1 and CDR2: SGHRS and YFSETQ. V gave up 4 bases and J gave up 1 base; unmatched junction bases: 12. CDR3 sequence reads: CASSRLSGGGQNTEAFF. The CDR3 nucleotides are TGCGCCAGCAGCCGCCTTTCAGGGGGCGGGCAGAACACTGAAGCTTTCTTT.

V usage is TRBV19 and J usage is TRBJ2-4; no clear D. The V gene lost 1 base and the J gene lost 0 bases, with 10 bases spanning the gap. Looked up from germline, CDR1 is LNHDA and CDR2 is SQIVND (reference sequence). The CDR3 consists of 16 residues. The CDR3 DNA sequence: TGTGCCAGTAGTATAGGCCCTACTGGAGCCAAAAACATTCAGTACTTC. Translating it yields CASSIGPTGAKNIQYF.

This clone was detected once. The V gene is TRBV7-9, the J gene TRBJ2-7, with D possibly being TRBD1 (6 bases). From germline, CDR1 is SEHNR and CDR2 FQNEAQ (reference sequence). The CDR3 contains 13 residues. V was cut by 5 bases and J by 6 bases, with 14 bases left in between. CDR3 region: CASSPQTGGEQYF. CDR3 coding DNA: TGTGCCAGCAGCCCACAGACAGGCGGCGAGCAGTACTTC.

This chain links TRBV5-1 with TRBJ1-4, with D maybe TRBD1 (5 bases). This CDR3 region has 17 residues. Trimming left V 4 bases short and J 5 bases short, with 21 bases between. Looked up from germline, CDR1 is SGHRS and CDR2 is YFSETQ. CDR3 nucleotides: TGCGCCAGCAGCCTGGGGTTTAAGACAGACGGAAATGAAAAACTGTTTTTT. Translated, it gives CASSLGFKTDGNEKLFF. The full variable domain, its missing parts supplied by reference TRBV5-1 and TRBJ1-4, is KAGVTQTPRYLIKTRGQQVTLSCSPISGHRSVSWYQQTPGQGLQFLFEYFSETQRNKGNFPGRFSGRQFSNSRSEMNVSTLELGDSALYLCASSLGFKTDGNEKLFFGSGTQLSVL.

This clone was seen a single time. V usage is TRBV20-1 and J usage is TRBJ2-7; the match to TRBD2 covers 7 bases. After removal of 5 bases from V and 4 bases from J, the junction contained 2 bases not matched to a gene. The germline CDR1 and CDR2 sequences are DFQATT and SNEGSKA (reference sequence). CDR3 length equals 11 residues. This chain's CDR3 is CSALLAYEQYF. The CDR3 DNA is TGCAGTGCTTTACTAGCGTACGAGCAGTACTTC.

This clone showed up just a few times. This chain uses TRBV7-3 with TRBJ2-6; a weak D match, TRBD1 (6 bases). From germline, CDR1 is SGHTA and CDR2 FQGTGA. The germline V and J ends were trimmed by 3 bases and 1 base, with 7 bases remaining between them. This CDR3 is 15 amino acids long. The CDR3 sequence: CASSFQGSGANVLTF. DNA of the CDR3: TGTGCCAGCAGCTTCCAGGGGTCTGGGGCCAACGTCCTGACTTTC.

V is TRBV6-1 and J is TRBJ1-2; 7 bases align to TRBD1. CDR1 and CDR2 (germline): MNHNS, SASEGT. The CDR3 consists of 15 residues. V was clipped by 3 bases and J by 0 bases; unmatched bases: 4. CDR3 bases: TGTGCCAGCAGTGACCGACAGGGCCCTAACTATGGCTACACCTTC. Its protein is CASSDRQGPNYGYTF.

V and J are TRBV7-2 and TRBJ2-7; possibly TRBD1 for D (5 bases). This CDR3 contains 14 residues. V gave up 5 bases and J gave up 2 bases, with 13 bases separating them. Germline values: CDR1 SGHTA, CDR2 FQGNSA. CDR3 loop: CASSPIGQTYEQYF. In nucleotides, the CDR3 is TGTGCCAGCAGCCCTATTGGACAAACCTACGAGCAGTACTTC.

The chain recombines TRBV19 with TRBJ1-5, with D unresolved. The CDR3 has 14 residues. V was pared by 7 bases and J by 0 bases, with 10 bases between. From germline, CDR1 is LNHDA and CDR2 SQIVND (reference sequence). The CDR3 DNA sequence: TGTGCCAGTATCCGGGAGGGTAGCAATCAGCCCCAGCATTTT. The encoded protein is CASIREGSNQPQHF.

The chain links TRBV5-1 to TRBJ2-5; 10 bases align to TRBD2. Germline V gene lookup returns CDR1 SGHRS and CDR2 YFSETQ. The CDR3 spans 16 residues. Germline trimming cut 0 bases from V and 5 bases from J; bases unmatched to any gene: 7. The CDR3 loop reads CASSLVGLAGEETQYF. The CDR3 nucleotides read TGCGCCAGCAGCTTGGTGGGTCTAGCGGGAGAGGAGACCCAGTACTTC.

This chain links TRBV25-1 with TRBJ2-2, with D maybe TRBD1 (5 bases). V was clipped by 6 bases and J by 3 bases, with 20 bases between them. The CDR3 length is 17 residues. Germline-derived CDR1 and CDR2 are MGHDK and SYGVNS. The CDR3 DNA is TGTGCCAGCAGAGAGTTGGGGCCCACCCCGTACACCGGGGAGCTGTTTTTT. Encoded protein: CASRELGPTPYTGELFF.

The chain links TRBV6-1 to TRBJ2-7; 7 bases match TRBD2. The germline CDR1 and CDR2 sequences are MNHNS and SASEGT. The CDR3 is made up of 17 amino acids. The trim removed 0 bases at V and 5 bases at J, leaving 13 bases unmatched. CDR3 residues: CASSEASGWTRSDEQYF. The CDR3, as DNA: TGTGCCAGCAGTGAAGCAAGTGGGTGGACTAGATCAGACGAGCAGTACTTC.